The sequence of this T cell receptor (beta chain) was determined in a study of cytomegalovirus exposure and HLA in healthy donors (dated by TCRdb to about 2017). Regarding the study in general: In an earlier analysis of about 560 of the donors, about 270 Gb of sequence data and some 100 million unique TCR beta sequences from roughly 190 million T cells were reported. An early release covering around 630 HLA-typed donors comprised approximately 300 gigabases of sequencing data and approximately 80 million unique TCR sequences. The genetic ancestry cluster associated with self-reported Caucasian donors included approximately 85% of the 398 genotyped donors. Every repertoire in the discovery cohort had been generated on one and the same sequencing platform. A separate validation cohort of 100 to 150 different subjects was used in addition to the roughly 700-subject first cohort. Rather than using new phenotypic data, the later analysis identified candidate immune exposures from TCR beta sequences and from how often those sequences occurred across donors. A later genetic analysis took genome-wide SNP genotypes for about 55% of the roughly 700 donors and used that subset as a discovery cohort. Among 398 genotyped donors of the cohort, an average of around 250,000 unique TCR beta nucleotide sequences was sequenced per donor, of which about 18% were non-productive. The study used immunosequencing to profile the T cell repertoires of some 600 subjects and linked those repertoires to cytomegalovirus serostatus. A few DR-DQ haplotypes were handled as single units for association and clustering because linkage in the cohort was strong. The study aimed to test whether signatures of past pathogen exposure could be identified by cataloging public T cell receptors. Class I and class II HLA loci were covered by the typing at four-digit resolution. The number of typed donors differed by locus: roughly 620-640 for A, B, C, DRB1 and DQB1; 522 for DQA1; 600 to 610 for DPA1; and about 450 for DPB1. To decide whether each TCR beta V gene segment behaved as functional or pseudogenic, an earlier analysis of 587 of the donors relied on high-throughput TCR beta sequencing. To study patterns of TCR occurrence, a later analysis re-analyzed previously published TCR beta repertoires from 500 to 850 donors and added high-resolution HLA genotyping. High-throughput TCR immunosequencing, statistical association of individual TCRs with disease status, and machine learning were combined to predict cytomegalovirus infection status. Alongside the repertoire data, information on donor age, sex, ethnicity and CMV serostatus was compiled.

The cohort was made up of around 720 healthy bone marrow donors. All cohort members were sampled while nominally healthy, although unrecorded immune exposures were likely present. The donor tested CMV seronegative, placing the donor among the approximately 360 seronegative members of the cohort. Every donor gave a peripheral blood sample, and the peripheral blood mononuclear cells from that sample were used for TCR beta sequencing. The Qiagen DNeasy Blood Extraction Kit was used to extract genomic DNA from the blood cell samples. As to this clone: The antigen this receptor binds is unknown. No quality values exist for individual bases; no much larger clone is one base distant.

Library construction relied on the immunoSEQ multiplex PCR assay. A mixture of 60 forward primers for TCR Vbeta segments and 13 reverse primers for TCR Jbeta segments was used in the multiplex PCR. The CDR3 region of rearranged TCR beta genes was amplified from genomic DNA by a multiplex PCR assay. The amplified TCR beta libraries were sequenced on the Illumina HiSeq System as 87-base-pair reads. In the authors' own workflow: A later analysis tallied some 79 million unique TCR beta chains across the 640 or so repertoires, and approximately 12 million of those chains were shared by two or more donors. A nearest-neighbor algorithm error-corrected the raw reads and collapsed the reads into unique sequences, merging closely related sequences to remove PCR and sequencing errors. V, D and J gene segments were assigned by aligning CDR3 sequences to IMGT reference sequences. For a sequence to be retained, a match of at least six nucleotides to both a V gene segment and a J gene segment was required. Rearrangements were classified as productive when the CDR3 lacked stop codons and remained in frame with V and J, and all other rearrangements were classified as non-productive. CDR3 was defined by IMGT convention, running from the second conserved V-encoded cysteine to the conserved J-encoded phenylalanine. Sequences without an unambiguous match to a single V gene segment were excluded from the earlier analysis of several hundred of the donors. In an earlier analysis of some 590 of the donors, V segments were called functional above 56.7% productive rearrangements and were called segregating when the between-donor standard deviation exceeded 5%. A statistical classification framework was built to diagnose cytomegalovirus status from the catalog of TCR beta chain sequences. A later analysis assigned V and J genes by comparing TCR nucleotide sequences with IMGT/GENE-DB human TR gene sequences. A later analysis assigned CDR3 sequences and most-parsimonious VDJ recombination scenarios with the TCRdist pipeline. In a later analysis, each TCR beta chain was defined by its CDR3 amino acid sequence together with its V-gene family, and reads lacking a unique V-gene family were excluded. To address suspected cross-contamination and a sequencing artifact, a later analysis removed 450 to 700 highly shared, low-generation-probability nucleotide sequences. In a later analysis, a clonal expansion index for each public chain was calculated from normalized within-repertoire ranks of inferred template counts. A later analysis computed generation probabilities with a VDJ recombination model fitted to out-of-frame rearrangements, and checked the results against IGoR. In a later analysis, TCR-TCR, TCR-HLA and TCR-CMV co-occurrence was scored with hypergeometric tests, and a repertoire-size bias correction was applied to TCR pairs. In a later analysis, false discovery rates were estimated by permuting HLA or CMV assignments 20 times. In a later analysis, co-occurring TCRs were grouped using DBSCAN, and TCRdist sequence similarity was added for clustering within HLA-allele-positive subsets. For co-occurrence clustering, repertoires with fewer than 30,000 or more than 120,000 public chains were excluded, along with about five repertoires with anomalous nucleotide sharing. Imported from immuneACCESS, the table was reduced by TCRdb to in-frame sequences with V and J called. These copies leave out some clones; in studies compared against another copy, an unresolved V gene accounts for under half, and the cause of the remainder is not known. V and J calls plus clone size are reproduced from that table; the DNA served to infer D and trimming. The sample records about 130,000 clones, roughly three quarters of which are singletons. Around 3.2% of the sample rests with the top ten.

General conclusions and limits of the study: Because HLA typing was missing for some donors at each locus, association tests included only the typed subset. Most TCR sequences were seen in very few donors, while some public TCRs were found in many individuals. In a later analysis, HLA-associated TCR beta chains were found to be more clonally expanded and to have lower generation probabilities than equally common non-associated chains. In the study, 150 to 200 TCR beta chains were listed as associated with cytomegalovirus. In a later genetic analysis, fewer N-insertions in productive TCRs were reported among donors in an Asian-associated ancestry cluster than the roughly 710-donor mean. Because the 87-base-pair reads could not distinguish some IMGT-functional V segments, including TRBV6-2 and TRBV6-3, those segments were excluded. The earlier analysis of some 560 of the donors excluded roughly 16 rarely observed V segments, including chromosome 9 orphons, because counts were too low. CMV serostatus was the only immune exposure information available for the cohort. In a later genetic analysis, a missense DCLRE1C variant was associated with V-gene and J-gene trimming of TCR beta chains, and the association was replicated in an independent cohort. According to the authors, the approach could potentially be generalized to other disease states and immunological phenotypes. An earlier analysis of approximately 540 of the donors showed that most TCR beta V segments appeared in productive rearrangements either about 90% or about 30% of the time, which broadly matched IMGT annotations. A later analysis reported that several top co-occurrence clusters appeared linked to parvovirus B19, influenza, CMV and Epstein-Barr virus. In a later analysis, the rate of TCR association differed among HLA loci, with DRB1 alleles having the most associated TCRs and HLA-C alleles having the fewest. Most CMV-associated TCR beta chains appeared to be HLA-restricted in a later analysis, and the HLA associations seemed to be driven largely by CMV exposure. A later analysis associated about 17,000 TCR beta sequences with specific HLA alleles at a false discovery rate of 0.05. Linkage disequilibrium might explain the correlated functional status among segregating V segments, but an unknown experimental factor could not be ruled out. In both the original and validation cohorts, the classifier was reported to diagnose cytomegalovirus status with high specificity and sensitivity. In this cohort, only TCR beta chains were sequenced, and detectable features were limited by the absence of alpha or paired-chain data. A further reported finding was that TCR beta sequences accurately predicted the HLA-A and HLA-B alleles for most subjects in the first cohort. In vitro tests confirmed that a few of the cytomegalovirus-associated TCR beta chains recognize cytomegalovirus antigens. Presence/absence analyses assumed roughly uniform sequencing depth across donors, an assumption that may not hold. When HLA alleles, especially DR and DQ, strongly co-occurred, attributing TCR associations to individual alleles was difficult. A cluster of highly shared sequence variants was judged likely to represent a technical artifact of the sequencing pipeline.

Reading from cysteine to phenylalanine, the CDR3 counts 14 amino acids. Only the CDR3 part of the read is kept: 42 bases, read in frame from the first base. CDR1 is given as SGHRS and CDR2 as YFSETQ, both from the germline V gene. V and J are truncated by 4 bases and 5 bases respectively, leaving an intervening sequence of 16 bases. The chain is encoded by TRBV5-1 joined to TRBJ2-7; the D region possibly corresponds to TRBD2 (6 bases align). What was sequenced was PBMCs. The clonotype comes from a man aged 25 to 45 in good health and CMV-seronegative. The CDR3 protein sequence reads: CASSPRDLQDEQYF. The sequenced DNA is TGCGCCAGCAGCCCAAGGGACTTGCAGGACGAGCAGTACTTC.